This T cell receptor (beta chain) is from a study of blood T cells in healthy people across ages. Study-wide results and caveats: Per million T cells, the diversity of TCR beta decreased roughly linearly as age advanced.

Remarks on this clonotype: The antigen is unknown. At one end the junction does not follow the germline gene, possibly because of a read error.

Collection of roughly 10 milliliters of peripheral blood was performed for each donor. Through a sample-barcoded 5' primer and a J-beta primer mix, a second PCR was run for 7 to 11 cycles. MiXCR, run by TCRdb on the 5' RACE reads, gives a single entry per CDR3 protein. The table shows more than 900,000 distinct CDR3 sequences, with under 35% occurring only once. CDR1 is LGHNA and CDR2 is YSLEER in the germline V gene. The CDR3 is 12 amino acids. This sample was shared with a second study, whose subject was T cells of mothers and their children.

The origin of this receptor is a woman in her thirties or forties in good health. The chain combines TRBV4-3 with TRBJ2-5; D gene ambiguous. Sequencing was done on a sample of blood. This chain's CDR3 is CASGQDRQAQYF. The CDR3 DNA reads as TGCGCCAGCGGCCAAGATCGGCAGGCCCAGTACTTC.